The following is a T cell receptor (beta chain) sequence with its context. Sequenced by immunoSEQ multiplex PCR; TCRdb stores in-frame clones only, minus some. Of about 130,000 clones in the sample, approximately 89% are singletons; the top ten hold 9%. The germline V gene has CDR1 SNHLY and CDR2 FYNNEI. The junction had 4 bases not matched to a gene; V was cut back by 7 bases and J by 4 bases. The length of the CDR3 is 13 residues. This record belongs to a study of cytomegalovirus exposure and HLA in healthy donors. The sequence came from a woman aged 18-35 years in good health and CMV-seropositive. The chain uses TRBV2 and TRBJ2-5; TRBD1 matches 9 bases. Material: PBMCs. CDR3 residues: CASTLDRGETQYF. Here the CDR3 DNA reads TGTGCCAGCACCCTGGACAGGGGAGAGACCCAGTACTTC.